Listed below are T cell receptor beta chains from one sample, sequenced in a study of identical twins. One entry per CDR3 protein, called by TCRdb with MiXCR from the 5' RACE reads. The sample shows 450,000 or so distinct CDR3 sequences, roughly an eighth of them seen only once. This sample also belongs to another study, concerning yellow fever vaccine responses in identical twins.

Input material: CD4+ T cells sorted from blood. These receptors were taken from a woman aged 18-29 years in good health. The CDR3 runs from the conserved cysteine through the conserved F or W. Each record gives: D gene, clone size, J gene, CDR3 length, V gene, CDR3 DNA, CDR3 protein. The D gene is left open where the match is weak. Not every row has a clone size; where given, it reads once, few, many or a size class.

NA,NA,TRBJ1-2,13,TRBV28,TGTGCCAGCAGTTTGGTCGGACAGTATGGCTACACCTTC,CASSLVGQYGYTF
TRBD2,few,TRBJ2-1,16,TRBV20-1,TGCAGTGCTAGCCTGCTCGAGCGGGGCACCTACAATGAGCAGTTCTTC,CSASLLERGTYNEQFF
TRBD2,NA,TRBJ2-7,15,TRBV27,TGTGCCAGCAGTGGGACTCGGGGGGGAGCCTACGAGCAGTACTTC,CASSGTRGGAYEQYF
NA,many,TRBJ2-1,14,TRBV10-3,TGTGCCATCAGTAGACAGGCTACCTACAATGAGCAGTTCTTC,CAISRQATYNEQFF
NA,NA,TRBJ1-1,13,TRBV28,TGTGCCAGCAGAGCCGGGAGGAACACTGAAGCTTTCTTT,CASRAGRNTEAFF
NA,NA,TRBJ1-2,13,TRBV6-1,TGTGCCAGCAGGCTTTACTCCAGGGACCGCTACACCTTC,CASRLYSRDRYTF
TRBD2,NA,TRBJ2-7,14,TRBV7-9,TGTGCCAGCAGCCCCGAGAGCGGGGTCTACGAGCAGTACTTC,CASSPESGVYEQYF
TRBD2,many,TRBJ2-1,15,TRBV20-1,TGCAGTGCTAGAGAACCGACTAGCGGGTACAATGAGCAGTTCTTC,CSAREPTSGYNEQFF
NA,NA,TRBJ1-3,15,TRBV6-5,TGTGCCAGCAGTTACGGGAGGTTGACTGGAAACACCATATATTTT,CASSYGRLTGNTIYF
NA,few,TRBJ2-6,18,TRBV21-1,TGTGCCAGTTTAAGGGGGGCGCTAGGACGCTCTGGGGCCAACGTCCTGACTTTC,CASLRGALGRSGANVLTF
NA,few,TRBJ1-1,15,TRBV10-3,TGTGCCATCAGTGAGTCGGAGGGCGTGAACACTGAAGCTTTCTTT,CAISESEGVNTEAFF
TRBD2,NA,TRBJ2-1,15,TRBV6-5,TGTGCCAGCAGCTGGATAGCGGGTTCCTACAATGAGCAGTTCTTC,CASSWIAGSYNEQFF
TRBD1,few,TRBJ2-3,15,TRBV7-2,TGTGCCAGCAGCTTACAGGGGGCGCTTACAGATACGCAGTATTTT,CASSLQGALTDTQYF
NA,NA,TRBJ2-3,14,TRBV4-3,TGCGCCAGCAGCCAAAGTGGGGCTACAGATACGCAGTATTTT,CASSQSGATDTQYF
TRBD1,NA,TRBJ1-4,16,TRBV7-9,TGTGCCAGCAGCTTAGGAGTCGGGACAGGAGGGGGAAAACTGTTTTTT,CASSLGVGTGGGKLFF
NA,few,TRBJ1-1,11,TRBV25-1,TGTGCCAGCATAGTCTTTGATGAAGCTTTCTTT,CASIVFDEAFF
NA,many,TRBJ2-1,14,TRBV28,TGTGCCAGCTTCAATCCAGGGGAAAGGGATGAGCAGTTCTTC,CASFNPGERDEQFF
NA,few,TRBJ1-1,11,TRBV20-1,TGCACCCAAGGGGGGACCACTGAAGCTTTCTTT,CTQGGTTEAFF
NA,NA,TRBJ2-3,16,TRBV7-3,TGTGCCAGCAGCCCTAACCGGGGGGCAGGGACAGATACGCAGTATTTT,CASSPNRGAGTDTQYF
NA,NA,TRBJ2-7,12,TRBV27,TGTGCCAGCAGTTTAGCCGGGTTCTCCTTGAACTTC,CASSLAGFSLNF
NA,NA,TRBJ2-3,17,TRBV11-2,TGTGCCAGCAGCTTTTCGGCGGGGCCTACTAGCACAGATACGCAGTATTTT,CASSFSAGPTSTDTQYF
TRBD2,few,TRBJ2-5,15,TRBV20-1,TGCAGTGCTAGGAATAGCGGGAGAGGCACGGAGACCCAGTACTTC,CSARNSGRGTETQYF
TRBD2,few,TRBJ2-1,15,TRBV14,TGTGCCAGCAGCCAGGAGCGGGGGGGCCGGGATGAGCAGTTCTTC,CASSQERGGRDEQFF
NA,NA,TRBJ2-7,15,TRBV3-1,TGTGCCAGCAGCCAACGAACGATCGCCATGGACGAGCAGTACTTC,CASSQRTIAMDEQYF
TRBD2,few,TRBJ2-2,16,TRBV11-2,TGTGCCAGCAGCGGGACTAGCGGGACGTTCACCGGGGAGCTGTTTTTT,CASSGTSGTFTGELFF
NA,NA,TRBJ2-7,16,TRBV5-1,TGCGCCAGCAGATTGGCGGGCGTTACAAGCTCCTACGAGCAGTACTTC,CASRLAGVTSSYEQYF
TRBD1,few,TRBJ2-7,15,TRBV7-2,TGTGCCAGCAGCTTAGGGACAGGGAGTTTCTACGAGCAGTACTTC,CASSLGTGSFYEQYF
NA,few,TRBJ1-5,15,TRBV19,TGTGCCAGTAGTATGGCGCAGCGGAGCAATCAGCCCCAGCATTTT,CASSMAQRSNQPQHF
NA,few,TRBJ2-1,18,TRBV6-1,TGTGCCAGCAGAGCCAGGGGCCTGGCGCTGGGGCCCGCCAATGAGCAGTTCTTC,CASRARGLALGPANEQFF
NA,few,TRBJ1-1,12,TRBV18,TGTGCCAGCTCCGAGACAGGCACTGAAGCTTTCTTT,CASSETGTEAFF
TRBD2,NA,TRBJ2-3,14,TRBV5-1,TGCGCCAGCGGTAGCGGGACGGGCACAGATACGCAGTATTTT,CASGSGTGTDTQYF
NA,few,TRBJ1-2,12,TRBV20-1,TGCAGTGCTAGAGAAAGAGGCTATGGCTACACCTTC,CSARERGYGYTF
NA,few,TRBJ1-5,15,TRBV28,TGTGCCAGCAGTTTAATGTCGGGAAGCAATCAGCCCCAGCATTTT,CASSLMSGSNQPQHF
NA,many,TRBJ2-7,13,TRBV29-1,TGCAGCGTCTCAGCCCCGACTGGCTACGAGCAGTACTTC,CSVSAPTGYEQYF
TRBD2,many,TRBJ2-2,15,TRBV4-3,TGCGCCAGCACACGACTAGCGGAGGGGACCGGGGAGCTGTTTTTT,CASTRLAEGTGELFF
NA,NA,TRBJ1-2,15,TRBV6-1,TGTGCCAGCAGCCTACCCAAAGGAATGGGCTATGGCTACACCTTC,CASSLPKGMGYGYTF
NA,many,TRBJ2-5,13,TRBV6-6,TGTGCCAGCAGGAGGCAGAGCCAAGAGACCCAGTACTTC,CASRRQSQETQYF
NA,few,TRBJ2-7,14,TRBV9,TGTGCCAGCAGGGAGGCGAGGGTGGGAGGCGAGCAGTACTTC,CASREARVGGEQYF
TRBD1,few,TRBJ2-2,17,TRBV4-3,TGCGCCAGCAGCCAAGAGCACGGGACAGGGTACACCGGGGAGCTGTTTTTT,CASSQEHGTGYTGELFF
NA,few,TRBJ1-3,14,TRBV9,TGTGCCAGCAGCGTGGGCCAGGCTGGAAACACCATATATTTT,CASSVGQAGNTIYF
TRBD1,NA,TRBJ1-3,18,TRBV5-1,TGCGCCAGCAGCTTGGTACAGGGGGCTAGTATCCTCGGAGGCACCATATATTTT,CASSLVQGASILGGTIYF
TRBD2,NA,TRBJ2-7,16,TRBV3-1,TGTGCCAGCAGCCAAGGACTAGCGGGAGGGCCCTACGAGCAGTACTTC,CASSQGLAGGPYEQYF
NA,NA,TRBJ2-7,13,TRBV7-8,TGTGCCAGCAGTCTAGGGGGAGAGTACGAGCAGTACTTC,CASSLGGEYEQYF
NA,few,TRBJ2-6,14,TRBV2,TGTGCCAGCATGGGGGGATTTGGGGCCAACGTCCTGACTTTC,CASMGGFGANVLTF
NA,NA,TRBJ2-1,15,TRBV27,TGTGCCAGCAGTTCCTCCTGGATCAGCAACAATGAGCAGTTCTTC,CASSSSWISNNEQFF
NA,NA,TRBJ2-1,17,TRBV7-2,TGTGCCAGCAGCCCAGGGGGGGGACTAGGGGCCCTCAATGAGCAGTTCTTC,CASSPGGGLGALNEQFF